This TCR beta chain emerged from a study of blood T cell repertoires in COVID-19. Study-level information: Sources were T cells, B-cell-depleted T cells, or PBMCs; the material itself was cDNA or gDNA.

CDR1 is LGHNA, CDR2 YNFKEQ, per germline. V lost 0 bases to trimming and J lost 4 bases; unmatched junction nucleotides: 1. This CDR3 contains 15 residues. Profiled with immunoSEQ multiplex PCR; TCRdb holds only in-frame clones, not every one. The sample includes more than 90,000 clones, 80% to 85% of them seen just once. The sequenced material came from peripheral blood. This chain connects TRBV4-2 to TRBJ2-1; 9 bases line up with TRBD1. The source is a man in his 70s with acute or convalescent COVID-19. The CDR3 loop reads CASSQEGQGYNEQFF. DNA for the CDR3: TGTGCCAGCAGCCAAGAGGGACAGGGTTACAATGAGCAGTTCTTC.